This T cell receptor beta chain is drawn from a study of cytomegalovirus exposure and HLA in healthy donors. Whole-study context: The platform used for the roughly 120 validation repertoires matched that of the approximately 640 first-cohort repertoires, a later analysis reported.

CDR3 size: 15 residues. CDR1 is SGHNT, CDR2 YYREEE, per germline (reference sequence). Trimming removed 2 bases from V and 5 bases from J, with 17 bases in between. Here immunoSEQ multiplex PCR was the method, and the copy in TCRdb shows in-frame clones only, minus some. The table lists approximately 130,000 clones, over 85% of them singletons. Points from the study as a whole: According to the study, roughly 160 TCR beta chains were cytomegalovirus-associated. Cytomegalovirus status was reportedly diagnosed by the classifier with high specificity and sensitivity.

To note about this clone: The target antigen is unknown.

Among the 100 to 150 subjects of the validation cohort, separate from the approximately 670-subject first cohort, were the donors. The chain joins TRBV5-4 to TRBJ2-7, with D possibly TRBD2 on 7 matching bases. The sample comprised PBMCs. This clonotype originated in a woman younger than 30 in good health and CMV-seronegative. In DNA form, the CDR3 reads TGTGCCAGCAGCTTAGGGACACGGGGAGGGGACGAGCAGTACTTC. Translated: CASSLGTRGGDEQYF.